The clone carrying this T cell receptor (beta chain) was detected only once. This sample is part of a study of T-cell reconstitution after alpha-beta-depleted transplantation in children. Researchers prepared the TCRbeta library using unique molecular identifiers, the study reports. From the PCR reads, TCRdb called clonotypes with MiXCR, one entry per CDR3 protein. The sample contains some 460,000 distinct CDR3 sequences, roughly 17% of which appear only once. Trimming took 2 bases from V and 7 from J; bases not matched to a gene: 6. The CDR3 sequence is 16 residues long. Germline V gene lookup returns CDR1 SGHTA and CDR2 FQGNSA.

The chain has TRBV7-2 and TRBJ2-1; 12 bases map to TRBD1. The origin of this receptor is a boy younger than two who had a stem cell transplant for Wiskott-Aldrich syndrome, so the T cells may come from the graft donor. The material was PBMCs, mostly from graft donor cells, obtained 360 days after TCRalphabeta/CD19-depleted stem cell transplant. The CDR3: CASSLMGQGAVNEQFF. DNA of the CDR3: TGTGCCAGCAGCTTAATGGGACAGGGGGCTGTTAATGAGCAGTTCTTC.